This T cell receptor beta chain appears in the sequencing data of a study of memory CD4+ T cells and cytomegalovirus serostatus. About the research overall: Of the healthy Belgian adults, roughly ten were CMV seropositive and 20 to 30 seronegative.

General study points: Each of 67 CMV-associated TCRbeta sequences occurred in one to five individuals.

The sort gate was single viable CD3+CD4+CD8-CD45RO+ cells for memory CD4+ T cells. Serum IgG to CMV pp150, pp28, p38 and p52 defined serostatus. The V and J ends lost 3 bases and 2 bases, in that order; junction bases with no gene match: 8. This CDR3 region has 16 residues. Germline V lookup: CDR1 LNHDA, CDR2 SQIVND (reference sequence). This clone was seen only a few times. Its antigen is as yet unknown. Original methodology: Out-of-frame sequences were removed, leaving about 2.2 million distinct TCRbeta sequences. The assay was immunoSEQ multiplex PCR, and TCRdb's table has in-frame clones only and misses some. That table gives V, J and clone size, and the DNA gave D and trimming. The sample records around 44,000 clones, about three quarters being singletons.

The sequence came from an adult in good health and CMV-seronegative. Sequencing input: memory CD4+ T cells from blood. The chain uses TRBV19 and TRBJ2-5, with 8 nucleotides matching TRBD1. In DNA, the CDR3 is TGTGCCAGTAGTATCCCCAGGAACAGGGGGCAAGAGACCCAGTACTTC. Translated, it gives CASSIPRNRGQETQYF.